The 14 T cell receptor beta chains given below trace back to one sample, sequenced in a study of blood T cell repertoires in COVID-19. The table came from immunoSEQ multiplex PCR; TCRdb's copy has only in-frame clones and leaves some out. The top ten clones hold 11% of a sample with approximately 68,000 clones, 85% to 90% of them seen once. The sequenced material came from peripheral blood. The receptors shown here come from a man in his 70s with active or convalescent COVID-19.

This chain connects TRBV7-3 to TRBJ2-1; 7 bases map to TRBD1. The germline V gene encodes CDR1 SGHTA and CDR2 FQGTGA. The CDR3 runs to 14 residues. J gave up 8 bases and V 0 bases, and 4 bases lay outside the gene matches. The CDR3 DNA sequence: TGTGCCAGCAGCTTAACAGGGGGCAGGGATGAGCAGTTCTTC. This sequence encodes CASSLTGGRDEQFF.

This chain links TRBV7-9 with TRBJ1-2; D ambiguous. The CDR3 sequence is 14 residues long. CDR1 is SEHNR, CDR2 FQNEAQ, per germline (reference sequence). Trimming pared 1 base from V and 6 bases from J, leaving 12 bases between. The DNA of the CDR3 is TGTGCCAGCAGCTTAGTGGCACGGACTGATGGCTACACCTTC. This encodes CASSLVARTDGYTF.

The chain joins TRBV5-1 to TRBJ2-3; perhaps TRBD2 as D (6 bases). The V gene's germline CDR1 is SGHRS and CDR2 YFSETQ. The CDR3 sequence is 12 residues long. V lost 4 bases to trimming and J lost 14 bases, with 17 bases between them. The CDR3 here is CASSPTSGFRYF. CDR3 DNA sequence: TGCGCCAGCAGCCCGACTAGTGGATTTCGGTATTTT.

The chain combines TRBV28 with TRBJ1-6; a possible D gene is TRBD1 (6 bases). Germline V gene lookup returns CDR1 MDHEN and CDR2 SYDVKM. There are 14 residues in the CDR3. The V end lost 5 bases, the J end lost 7 bases, and 12 bases lay between the germline ends. DNA of the CDR3: TGTGCCAGCAGTATACAGGGTGCGAATTCACCCCTCCACTTT. It specifies CASSIQGANSPLHF.

This chain uses TRBV6-5 with TRBJ2-3, with 8 bases aligning to TRBD2. Trimming at V came to 8 bases and at J to 6 bases, leaving 10 bases not matched to a gene. Germline V gene data show CDR1 as MNHEY and CDR2 as SVGAGI. This CDR3 spans 14 amino acids. This CDR3 is CASSGLAGGDTQYF. The CDR3 region has the DNA TGTGCCAGCTCGGGCCTAGCGGGTGGCGATACGCAGTATTTT.

This clone occurred once. This sequence joins TRBV14 and TRBJ2-5; 7 bases fit TRBD1. From germline, CDR1 is SGHDN and CDR2 FVKESK. This CDR3 comprises 15 residues. The V segment lost 4 bases and the J segment 0 bases; nucleotides outside the gene matches: 5. Here the CDR3 reads CASSLGTVYQETQYF. CDR3 bases: TGTGCCAGCAGCCTTGGGACAGTGTACCAAGAGACCCAGTACTTC.

The chain is built from TRBV6-5 and TRBJ2-1; a possible D gene is TRBD2 (6 bases). V lost 6 bases to trimming and J lost 7 bases, with 19 bases between them. The CDR3 contains 15 residues. Germline CDR1 MNHEY, CDR2 SVGAGI. The CDR3 here is CASSPYRVAANEQFF. The CDR3 bases are TGTGCCAGCAGCCCCTATCGGGTAGCGGCTAATGAGCAGTTCTTC.

The V call is TRBV11-2, the J call TRBJ2-5, with TRBD2 matching over 10 bases. The germline gives CDR1 SGHAT, CDR2 FQNNGV. The CDR3 runs 16 residues. The V gene end was trimmed by 5 bases and the J gene end by 3 bases; junction bases not matched to a gene: 9. Here the CDR3 reads CASSELSGRAKETQYF. The DNA of the CDR3 is TGTGCCAGCAGCGAACTAAGCGGGAGGGCCAAAGAGACCCAGTACTTC.

This clone turned up a few times. V and J are TRBV15 and TRBJ2-2, with TRBD1 matching 10 bases. Germline V gene sequence: CDR1 LNHNV, CDR2 YYDKDF (reference sequence). CDR3 length: 16 residues. Trimming cost V 5 bases and J 1 base; bases outside gene matches: 4. The DNA for the CDR3 is TGTGCCACCAGCCCCGACAGGGGGCGGAACACCGGGGAGCTGTTTTTT. It translates to CATSPDRGRNTGELFF.

The chain couples TRBV4-2 to TRBJ1-2, with D possibly TRBD1 on 6 matching bases. The CDR3 sequence is 13 residues long. The V and J ends lost 0 bases and 6 bases respectively, with 8 bases between them. Germline loops: CDR1 LGHNA, CDR2 YNFKEQ. DNA for the CDR3: TGTGCCAGCAGCCAAGACTGGACAGATGGCTACACCTTC. Residues: CASSQDWTDGYTF.

The chain has TRBV6-5 and TRBJ1-1; unclear D gene. Trimming left V 6 bases short and J 1 base short, with 6 bases between. In germline, CDR1 is MNHEY, CDR2 SVGAGI. CDR3 length: 12 amino acids. DNA for the CDR3: TGTGCCAGCAGCCGCGGGAACACTGAAGCTTTCTTT. This translates into CASSRGNTEAFF.

The chain combines TRBV29-1 with TRBJ2-1, with TRBD1 matching 7 bases. V lost 7 bases to trimming and J lost 2 bases; unmatched junction nucleotides: 5. Germline V gene sequence: CDR1 SQVTM, CDR2 ANQGSEA. The CDR3 consists of 13 residues. CDR3 nucleotide sequence: TGCAGCGGACAGGGTTTTGCCTACAATGAGCAGTTCTTC. Protein: CSGQGFAYNEQFF.

This clone was recorded a few times. This chain connects TRBV7-6 to TRBJ1-1; 11 bases align to TRBD1. The germline CDR1 and CDR2 sequences are SGHVS and FNYEAQ. CDR3 length: 16 amino acids. Losses at the gene ends were 3 bases for V and 4 bases for J; bases not matched to a gene: 7. Written as DNA, the CDR3 is TGTGCCAGCAGCTTCCGGGACAGGGGGGGAGCCACTGAAGCTTTCTTT. It codes for CASSFRDRGGATEAFF.

The gene calls are TRBV7-9 and TRBJ2-1; D perhaps matches TRBD2 (6 bases). The CDR3 runs to 16 residues. Germline V gene data show CDR1 as SEHNR and CDR2 as FQNEAQ (reference sequence). V was pared by 1 base and J by 9 bases, with 19 bases between. In DNA, the CDR3 is TGTGCCAGCAGCTTAGGGGTTGGGACTGTGCTTAGTGAGCAGTTCTTC. This codes for CASSLGVGTVLSEQFF.